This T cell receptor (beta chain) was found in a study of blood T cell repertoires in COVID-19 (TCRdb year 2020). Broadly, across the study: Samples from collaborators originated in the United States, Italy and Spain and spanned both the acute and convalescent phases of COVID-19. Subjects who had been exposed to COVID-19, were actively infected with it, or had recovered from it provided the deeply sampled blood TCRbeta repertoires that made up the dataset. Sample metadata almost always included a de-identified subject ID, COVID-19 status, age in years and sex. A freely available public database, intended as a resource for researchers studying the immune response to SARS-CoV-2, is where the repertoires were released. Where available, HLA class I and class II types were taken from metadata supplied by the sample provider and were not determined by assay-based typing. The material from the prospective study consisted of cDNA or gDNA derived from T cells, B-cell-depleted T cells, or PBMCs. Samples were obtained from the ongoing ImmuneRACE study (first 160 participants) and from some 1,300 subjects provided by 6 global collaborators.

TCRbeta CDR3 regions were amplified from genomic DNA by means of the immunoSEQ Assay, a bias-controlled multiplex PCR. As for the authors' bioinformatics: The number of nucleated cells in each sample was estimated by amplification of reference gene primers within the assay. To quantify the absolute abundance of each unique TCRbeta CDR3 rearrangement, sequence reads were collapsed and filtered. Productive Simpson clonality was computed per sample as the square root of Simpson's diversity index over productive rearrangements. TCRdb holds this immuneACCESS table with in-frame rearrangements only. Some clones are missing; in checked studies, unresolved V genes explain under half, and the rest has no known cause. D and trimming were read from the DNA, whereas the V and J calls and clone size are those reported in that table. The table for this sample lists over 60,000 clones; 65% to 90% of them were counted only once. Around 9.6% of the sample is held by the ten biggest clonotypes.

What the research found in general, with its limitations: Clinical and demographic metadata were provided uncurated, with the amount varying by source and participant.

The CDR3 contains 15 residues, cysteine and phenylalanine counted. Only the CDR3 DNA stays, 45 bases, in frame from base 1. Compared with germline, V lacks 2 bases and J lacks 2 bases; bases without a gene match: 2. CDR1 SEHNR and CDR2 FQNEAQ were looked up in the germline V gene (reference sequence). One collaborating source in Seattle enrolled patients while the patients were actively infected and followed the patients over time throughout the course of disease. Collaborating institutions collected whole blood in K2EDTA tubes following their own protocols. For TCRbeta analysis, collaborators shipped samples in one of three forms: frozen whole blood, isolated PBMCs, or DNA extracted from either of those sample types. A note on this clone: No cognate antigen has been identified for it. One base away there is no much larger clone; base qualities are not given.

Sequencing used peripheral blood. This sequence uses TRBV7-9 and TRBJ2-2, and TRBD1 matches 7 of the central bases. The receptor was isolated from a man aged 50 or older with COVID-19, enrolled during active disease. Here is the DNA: TGTGCCAGCAGCTTACGGGACAGCAACACCGGGGAGCTGTTTTTT. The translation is CASSLRDSNTGELFF.